The 11 T cell receptor beta chains reported below all come from one sample, sequenced in a study of PD-L1 blockade in urothelial cancer. The time point: peripheral blood 6 weeks after treatment start. Repertoires were generated with immunoSEQ multiplex PCR, while TCRdb's copy carries only in-frame clones and drops some. The table records tens of thousands of clones, 79% of them present only once. Sequenced material: PBMCs, taken around atezolizumab (anti-PD-L1) treatment. The receptors were sampled from a man between 65 and 85 years old with urothelial cancer.

J is TRBJ2-2 and V is TRBV6-5; D possibly corresponds to TRBD1 (6 bases). The V and J ends lost 1 base and 5 bases respectively, with 8 bases between them. This CDR3 has 14 residues. Germline lookup yields CDR1 MNHEY and CDR2 SVGAGI. CDR3 sequence: CASSYWGQTGELFF. CDR3 bases: TGTGCCAGCAGTTACTGGGGACAAACCGGGGAGCTGTTTTTT.

This chain connects TRBV7-9 to TRBJ2-7; 9 bases align to TRBD1. The CDR3 is made up of 17 amino acids. V shed 5 bases, J shed 3 bases, and the junction held 14 bases outside the gene matches. Germline V CDR1 and CDR2: SEHNR, FQNEAQ (reference sequence). CDR3 sequence reads: CASSRGRTGAKRYEQYF. As DNA, the CDR3 is TGTGCCAGCAGCCGCGGCCGGACAGGGGCGAAACGCTACGAGCAGTACTTC.

CDR3 sequence: CASSIDLPRTDRNQPQHF. The CDR3 nucleotides are TGTGCCAGTAGTATAGATCTCCCCCGGACAGACCGCAATCAGCCCCAGCATTTT. This chain connects TRBV19 to TRBJ1-5, with D tentatively TRBD1 (6 bases). CDR1 and CDR2 (germline): LNHDA, SQIVND (reference sequence). The CDR3 is 18 residues long. Trimming pared 0 bases from V and 2 bases from J, leaving 17 bases between.

J is TRBJ1-4 and V is TRBV19, with D perhaps TRBD1 (6 bases). Germline CDR1 and CDR2: LNHDA and SQIVND (reference sequence). V lost 5 bases, J lost 5 bases, and 15 bases lay in between. The CDR3 extends over 15 amino acids. The CDR3 protein is CASSSTGIGNEKLFF. The CDR3 DNA is TGTGCCAGTAGTTCTACAGGGATCGGAAATGAAAAACTGTTTTTT.

This chain links TRBV28 with TRBJ1-5, with TRBD1 matching over 7 bases. CDR1 MDHEN and CDR2 SYDVKM come from the germline V gene. V trimming: 4 bases; J trimming: 2 bases; junction bases outside the gene matches: 5. The CDR3 runs to 15 residues. The CDR3 spells CASSSQGKGNQPQHF. The CDR3 nucleotides read TGTGCCAGCAGTTCACAGGGGAAGGGCAATCAGCCCCAGCATTTT.

This clone was detected only once. This chain joins TRBV12-5 and TRBJ2-4; D gene uncertain. The CDR3 contains 12 residues. Trimming cost V 8 bases and J 9 bases, with 14 bases left between them. Germline CDR1 LGHNT, CDR2 FRNRAP. The CDR3 is CASRQAGGIQYF. The CDR3 coding sequence is TGTGCTAGTCGTCAGGCCGGTGGCATTCAGTACTTC.

This clone was seen a single time. This chain links TRBV5-1 with TRBJ2-5; D is perhaps TRBD2 (6 bases). The CDR3 has 14 amino acids. Germline CDR1 and CDR2: SGHRS and YFSETQ. V lost 7 bases and J 3 bases, leaving 16 bases between the germline ends. The CDR3 protein is CASRRAGGEETQYF. CDR3 nucleotide sequence: TGCGCCAGCCGTCGAGCCGGCGGGGAAGAGACCCAGTACTTC.

This clone occurred a few times. The J gene is TRBJ2-3, the V gene TRBV2; 8 bases are shared with TRBD2. CDR1 is SNHLY and CDR2 is FYNNEI in the germline V gene. After removal of 1 base from V and 4 bases from J, the junction contained 4 bases not matched to a gene. The CDR3 runs 15 residues. As DNA, the CDR3 is TGTGCCAGCAGTGAAGGGGCTAGCGGGTCAGATACGCAGTATTTT. Amino acids: CASSEGASGSDTQYF.

The chain carries TRBV7-2 and TRBJ2-2; D is undetermined. The V end lost 6 bases, the J end lost 9 bases, and 17 bases lay between the germline ends. The CDR3 consists of 14 residues. The germline CDR1 and CDR2 sequences are SGHTA and FQGNSA. CDR3 DNA: TGTGCCAGCAGTTTTACAGCCACTCGAAGGGAGCTGTTTTTT. Translation gives CASSFTATRRELFF.

The rearrangement uses TRBV5-1 and TRBJ2-3, with D maybe TRBD1 (5 bases). Per the germline V gene, CDR1 is SGHRS and CDR2 is YFSETQ. With 0 bases removed from V and 3 bases from J, the gap between germline ends came to 14 bases. The CDR3 loop spans 16 amino acids. CDR3 residues: CASSLGQWEITDTQYF. In nucleotides, the CDR3 is TGCGCCAGCAGCTTGGGACAGTGGGAAATTACAGATACGCAGTATTTT.

The genes are TRBV27 and TRBJ2-3; D not resolved. V shed 7 bases and J shed 1 base, with 12 bases lying between them. Per the germline V gene, CDR1 is MNHEY and CDR2 is SMNVEV (reference sequence). The CDR3 is 14 amino acids. The DNA for the CDR3 is TGTGCCAGCACCCCGACCAGCGGCACAGATACGCAGTATTTT. It is translated as CASTPTSGTDTQYF.